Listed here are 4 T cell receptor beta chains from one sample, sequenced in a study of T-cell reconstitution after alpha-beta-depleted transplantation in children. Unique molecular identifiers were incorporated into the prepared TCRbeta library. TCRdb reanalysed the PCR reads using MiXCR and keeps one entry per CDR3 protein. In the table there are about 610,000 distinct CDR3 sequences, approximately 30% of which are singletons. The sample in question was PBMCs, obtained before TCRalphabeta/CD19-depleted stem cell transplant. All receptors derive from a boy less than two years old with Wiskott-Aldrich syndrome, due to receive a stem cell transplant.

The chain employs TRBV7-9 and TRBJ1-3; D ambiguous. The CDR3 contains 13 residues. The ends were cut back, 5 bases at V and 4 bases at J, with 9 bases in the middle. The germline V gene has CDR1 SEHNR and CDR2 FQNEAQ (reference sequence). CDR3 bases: TGTGCCAGCAGCCGCTCAAAGGGAAACACCATATATTTT. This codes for CASSRSKGNTIYF.

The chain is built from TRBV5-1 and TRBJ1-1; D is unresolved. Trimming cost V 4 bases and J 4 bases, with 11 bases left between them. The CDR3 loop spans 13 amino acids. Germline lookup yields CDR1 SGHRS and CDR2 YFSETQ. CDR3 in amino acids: CASSTRWATEAFF. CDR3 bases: TGCGCCAGCAGCACCCGGTGGGCCACTGAAGCTTTCTTT.

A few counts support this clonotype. CDR3 amino acids: CSVVEREAYNEQFF. In nucleotides, the CDR3 is TGCAGCGTTGTGGAGCGGGAAGCCTACAATGAGCAGTTCTTC. The J gene is TRBJ2-1, the V gene TRBV29-1, with 7 bases matching TRBD2. The ends lost 4 bases at V and 2 bases at J; junction bases unmatched: 5. Per germline, CDR1 SQVTM and CDR2 ANQGSEA. CDR3 length equals 14 residues.

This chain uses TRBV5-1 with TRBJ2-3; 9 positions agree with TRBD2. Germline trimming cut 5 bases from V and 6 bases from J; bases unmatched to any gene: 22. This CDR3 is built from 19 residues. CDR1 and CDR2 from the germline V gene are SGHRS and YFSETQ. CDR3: CASSRDGASGIGGSDTQYF. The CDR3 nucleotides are TGCGCCAGCAGTCGGGACGGAGCTAGCGGGATTGGTGGTTCGGATACGCAGTATTTT.